This T cell receptor beta chain was found in a study of T cell responses to AZD1222 COVID-19 vaccine. Overall study: Pooled in the analysis were second doses at about 4 or about 12 weeks.

This clone was found once. Its matching antigen is unknown. Profiled with immunoSEQ multiplex PCR; TCRdb holds only in-frame clones, not every one. The table has roughly 150,000 clones, around 88% seen once; the top ten hold around 2.1%. With 3 bases removed from V and 3 bases from J, the gap between germline ends came to 5 bases. The CDR3 is made up of 12 amino acids. The germline CDR1 and CDR2 sequences are MDHEN and SYDVKM. Findings and caveats of the study: Donors were largely white British and mainly female; clonal diversity was possibly underestimated. Only after the peak T cell response were repertoires sampled. Baseline antibody screening turned up just a handful of seropositive AZD1222 recipients.

This chain uses TRBV28 with TRBJ1-1; D remains ambiguous. This sequence originates from an adult in good health. Source: peripheral blood, taken on day 0 of AZD1222 vaccination. In DNA form, the CDR3 reads TGTGCCAGCAGTTTTGAGGACACTGAAGCTTTCTTT. The encoded protein is CASSFEDTEAFF.